Listed below are T cell receptor beta chains from one sample, sequenced in a study of T cell responses to AZD1222 COVID-19 vaccine. Only in-frame clones appear in the TCRdb table, and some are missing; sequencing was by immunoSEQ multiplex PCR. The table shows about 150,000 clones, with about nine tenths occurring only once. Sequences were derived from peripheral blood, sampled on day 0 of AZD1222 vaccination. Receptors were obtained from an adult in good health. Both conserved end residues are part of each CDR3. D genes are given only for firm matches. Only part of the rows carry a size: once, few, many, or a class if the clone is expanded.

j_gene | d_gene | abundance | v_gene | CDR3nt | CDR3aa
TRBJ2-2 | . | . | TRBV7-9 | TGTGCCACCCCCGGGGAGCTGTTTTTT | CATPGELFF
TRBJ2-5 | TRBD2 | . | TRBV11-2 | TGTGCCAGCAGCTTAGACATAGCGGGGGGGCAGAAGACCCAGTACTTC | CASSLDIAGGQKTQYF
TRBJ1-2 | . | . | TRBV9 | TGTGCCAGCAGCGTTGACATCTCGTCCGATGGCTACACCTTC | CASSVDISSDGYTF
TRBJ1-5 | . | . | TRBV5-6 | TGTGCCAGCAGCTTGGCGGGTTGGGCCAGCAATCAGCCCCAGCATTTT | CASSLAGWASNQPQHF
TRBJ1-1 | . | . | TRBV19 | TGTGCCAGTAGTATAATGGGGGCGGGGAACACTGAAGCTTTCTTT | CASSIMGAGNTEAFF
TRBJ1-1 | TRBD1 | . | TRBV27 | TGTGCCAGCAGTTTATACGGGACAGCAGTGAACACTGAAGCTTTCTTT | CASSLYGTAVNTEAFF
TRBJ1-1 | TRBD1 | . | TRBV6-4 | TGTGCCAGCAGGCGGACAGGGGGGGTCCCTGAAGCTTTCTTT | CASRRTGGVPEAFF
TRBJ1-5 | . | . | TRBV6-5 | TGTGCCAGCAGTTACTCCGCGAAAAATAGCAATCAGCCCCAGCATTTT | CASSYSAKNSNQPQHF
TRBJ2-7 | . | . | TRBV11-2 | TGTGCCAGCAGCTTAGAGAGTCAGGTCTACGAGCAGTACTTC | CASSLESQVYEQYF
TRBJ2-3 | . | . | TRBV5-1 | TGCGCCAGCAGCCTTCCCGGGGATACGCAGTATTTT | CASSLPGDTQYF
TRBJ1-4 | TRBD1 | once | TRBV5-4 | TGTGCCAGCAGCTCACTGGGACAGGGACCGACTAATGAAAAACTGTTTTTT | CASSSLGQGPTNEKLFF
TRBJ2-1 | . | . | TRBV5-1 | TGCGCCAGCAGCTTGAATACCAACAATGAGCAGTTCTTC | CASSLNTNNEQFF
TRBJ2-2 | . | . | TRBV4-1 | TGCGCCAGCAGGTTCAGTCATCCGAACACCGGGGAGCTGTTTTTT | CASRFSHPNTGELFF
TRBJ2-3 | . | once | TRBV15 | TGTGCCACCCGCCGGGCGCAGACTTCGGATACGCAGTATTTT | CATRRAQTSDTQYF
TRBJ1-3 | TRBD1 | . | TRBV6-5 | TGTGCCAGCAGTTATGCTGGGACAGGGGACCGTAAAGTGGAATTT | CASSYAGTGDRKVEF